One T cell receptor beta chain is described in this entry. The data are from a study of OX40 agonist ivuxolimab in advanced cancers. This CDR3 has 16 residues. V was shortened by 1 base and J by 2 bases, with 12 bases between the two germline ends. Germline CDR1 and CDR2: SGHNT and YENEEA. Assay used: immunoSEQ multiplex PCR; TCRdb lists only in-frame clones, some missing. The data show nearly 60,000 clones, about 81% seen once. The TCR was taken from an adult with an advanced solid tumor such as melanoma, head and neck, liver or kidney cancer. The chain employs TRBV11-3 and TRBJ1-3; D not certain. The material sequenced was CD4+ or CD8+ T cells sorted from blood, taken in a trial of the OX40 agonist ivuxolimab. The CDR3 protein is CASSLVGTEPGNTIYF. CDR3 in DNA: TGTGCCAGCAGCTTAGTAGGAACAGAACCTGGAAACACCATATATTTT. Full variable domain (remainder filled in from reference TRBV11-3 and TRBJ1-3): EAGVVQSPRYKIIEKKQPVAFWCNPISGHNTLYWYLQNLGQGPELLIRYENEEAVDDSQLPKDRFSAERLKGVDSTLKIQPAELGDSAVYLCASSLVGTEPGNTIYFGEGSWLTVV.